Below are 28 T cell receptor beta chains sequenced from a single sample in a study of OX40 agonist ivuxolimab in advanced cancers. TCRdb's copy holds only in-frame clones and misses some; the assay was immunoSEQ multiplex PCR. Of some 43,000 clones in the sample, 86% are singletons; the top ten hold under 15%. Source: CD4+ or CD8+ T cells sorted from blood, taken in a trial of the OX40 agonist ivuxolimab. These receptors all come from an adult with an advanced solid tumor such as melanoma, head and neck, liver or kidney cancer.

CDR3 bases: TGTGCCAGCAGTGTTGTCAGGGGGCCCGGATCCGGGGAGCTGTTTTTT. Its protein product is CASSVVRGPGSGELFF. The gene calls are TRBV2 and TRBJ2-2; TRBD1 aligns across 8 bases. CDR1 SNHLY and CDR2 FYNNEI come from the germline V gene. The CDR3 extends over 16 amino acids. V shed 4 bases and J 6 bases; nucleotides not matched to a gene: 10.

The genes are TRBV27 and TRBJ1-2; 9 bases line up with TRBD1. The CDR3 consists of 16 residues. The V gene's germline CDR1 is MNHEY and CDR2 SMNVEV (reference sequence). V lost 1 base and J lost 8; bases outside the gene matches: 11. The CDR3 DNA sequence: TGTGCCAGCAGTTTATGGGCCGGGACAGGGTTTTACGGCTACACCTTC. The encoded protein is CASSLWAGTGFYGYTF.

The chain combines TRBV5-4 with TRBJ2-7, with 8 bases fitting TRBD2. The CDR3 totals 14 residues. V gave up 4 bases and J gave up 2 bases; unmatched junction bases: 5. Germline V gene data show CDR1 as SGHNT and CDR2 as YYREEE (reference sequence). The CDR3 DNA is TGTGCCAGCAGCCCGGCGGGACTAGCCTACGAGCAGTACTTC. Translated: CASSPAGLAYEQYF.

The rearrangement links TRBV7-6 to TRBJ2-1; 10 nucleotides align to TRBD2. This CDR3 comprises 17 residues. From germline, CDR1 is SGHVS and CDR2 FNYEAQ. The trim removed 2 bases at V and 0 bases at J, leaving 4 bases unmatched. The CDR3 protein is CASSLLAGAGSYNEQFF. DNA of the CDR3: TGTGCCAGCAGCTTACTAGCGGGAGCCGGCTCCTACAATGAGCAGTTCTTC.

The CDR3 is CASSPVAGGPYNEQFF. CDR3 coding DNA: TGTGCCAGCAGCCCCGTGGCGGGAGGGCCATACAATGAGCAGTTCTTC. V and J are TRBV11-2 and TRBJ2-1; TRBD2 matches 9 bases. This CDR3 spans 16 amino acids. Germline V lookup: CDR1 SGHAT, CDR2 FQNNGV. Trimming took 5 bases from V and 4 from J; bases not matched to a gene: 9.

This clone was found once. The rearrangement links TRBV5-6 to TRBJ1-1; D is undetermined. The CDR3 sequence is 14 residues long. Germline CDR1 reads SGHDT; CDR2 reads YYEEEE. Trimming removed 0 bases at V and 6 bases at J, with 12 bases between. The CDR3 nucleotides are TGTGCCAGCAGCTTGGGCGGGGTTCTGTCTGAAGCTTTCTTT. Its protein product is CASSLGGVLSEAFF.

The V call is TRBV7-3, the J call TRBJ2-2, with TRBD2 as a possible D gene (6 bases). CDR3 length equals 16 residues. The V end was cut by 1 base, the J end by 2 bases, with 11 bases between. The germline V gene has CDR1 SGHTA and CDR2 FQGTGA. In nucleotides, the CDR3 is TGTGCCAGCAGCTTAAGTCTAGCGAAAAACACCGGGGAGCTGTTTTTT. Protein product: CASSLSLAKNTGELFF.

Of note for this clone: The same CDR3 is also encoded by other DNA sequences in this sample. The chain employs TRBV5-4 and TRBJ2-1, with D possibly being TRBD2 (5 bases). V gave up 0 bases and J gave up 4 bases, with 5 bases separating them. The length of the CDR3 is 13 residues. The germline V gene encodes CDR1 SGHNT and CDR2 YYREEE (reference sequence). CDR3 protein: CASSLGGYNEQFF. In nucleotides, the CDR3 is TGTGCCAGCAGCTTGGGCGGGTACAATGAGCAGTTCTTC.

This clone has a handful of counts. The J gene is TRBJ2-7, the V gene TRBV13; D gene ambiguous. The germline V gene encodes CDR1 PRHDT and CDR2 FYEKMQ (reference sequence). This CDR3 comprises 13 residues. V dropped 5 bases and J dropped 3 bases, with 11 bases sitting between them. The CDR3 DNA follows: TGTGCCAGCAGCCCCGGCGGCGGCTACGAGCAGTACTTC. This gives the protein CASSPGGGYEQYF.

The chain carries TRBV15 and TRBJ2-7, with unresolved D. V was clipped by 5 bases and J by 1 base, with 12 bases between them. Germline CDR1 is LNHNV and CDR2 is YYDKDF (reference sequence). The CDR3 is 14 residues long. CDR3 DNA: TGTGCCACCAGCGGGTACGGGCCTTCCTACGAGCAGTACTTC. Encoded protein: CATSGYGPSYEQYF.

The chain is built from TRBV27 and TRBJ2-3; 12 bases match TRBD2. This CDR3 has 15 amino acids. J lost 5 bases, V lost 5 bases, and 5 bases had no gene match. Germline V lookup: CDR1 MNHEY, CDR2 SMNVEV (reference sequence). The DNA for the CDR3 is TGTGCCAGCAGTCTAGCGGGGGGGCCGGGAGATACGCAGTATTTT. Translated, it gives CASSLAGGPGDTQYF.

This chain links TRBV6-1 with TRBJ1-5, with D possibly TRBD1 on 5 matching bases. Per the germline V gene, CDR1 is MNHNS and CDR2 is SASEGT. The V end was cut by 3 bases, the J end by 0 bases, with 9 bases between. This CDR3 is 15 amino acids long. Here the CDR3 DNA reads TGTGCCAGCAGTGATCTTGACAGTAGCAATCAGCCCCAGCATTTT. Its protein product is CASSDLDSSNQPQHF.

V usage is TRBV9 and J usage is TRBJ1-1; D remains ambiguous. This CDR3 is built from 15 residues. The germline V gene encodes CDR1 SGDLS and CDR2 YYNGEE. Trimming removed 0 bases at V and 0 bases at J, with 9 bases between. CDR3 sequence (DNA): TGTGCCAGCAGCGTAGAGGCAGCGGTGAACACTGAAGCTTTCTTT. Translating it yields CASSVEAAVNTEAFF.

The chain has TRBV13 and TRBJ2-1, with 9 bases matching TRBD1. The CDR3 consists of 13 residues. V lost 8 bases, J lost 2 bases, and 1 base stayed unmatched. Per germline, CDR1 PRHDT and CDR2 FYEKMQ (reference sequence). The CDR3 here is CASRQGAYNEQFF. The CDR3 coding sequence is TGTGCCAGCCGACAGGGGGCCTACAATGAGCAGTTCTTC.

Only a few counts were recorded for this clone. J is TRBJ2-1 and V is TRBV25-1; maybe TRBD2 (5 bases). Trimming removed 2 bases at V and 8 bases at J, with 10 bases between. Germline V gene data show CDR1 as MGHDK and CDR2 as SYGVNS. This CDR3 has 13 amino acids. The CDR3 is CASSESSEHEQFF. In DNA, the CDR3 is TGTGCCAGCAGTGAAAGTAGCGAGCATGAGCAGTTCTTC.

Only a few counts were recorded for this clone. The chain carries TRBV6-5 and TRBJ1-5; possibly TRBD1 for D (6 bases). This CDR3 has 16 residues. Per the germline V gene, CDR1 is MNHEY and CDR2 is SVGAGI. Between the trimmed V and J ends, which lost 0 bases and 1 base, there was a span of 10 bases. CDR3 nucleotides: TGTGCCAGCAGTTACTCGGTGACAGGAAGCAATCAGCCCCAGCATTTT. Protein: CASSYSVTGSNQPQHF.

This chain links TRBV7-2 with TRBJ2-7, with 13 bases identical to TRBD2. Trimming cost V 2 bases and J 9 bases; bases outside gene matches: 16. This CDR3 contains 18 residues. The germline V gene encodes CDR1 SGHTA and CDR2 FQGNSA. CDR3 sequence reads: CASSLRGDGGLAGRVQYF. CDR3 nucleotides: TGTGCCAGCAGCTTACGGGGCGACGGGGGACTAGCGGGAAGGGTGCAGTACTTC.

This chain connects TRBV7-9 to TRBJ2-3, with TRBD2 matching 11 bases. CDR1 and CDR2 from the germline V gene are SEHNR and FQNEAQ (reference sequence). The CDR3 spans 14 residues. The V and J ends lost 3 bases and 10 bases, in that order; junction bases with no gene match: 6. CDR3 region: CASSLGTSGGSQYF. CDR3 DNA sequence: TGTGCCAGCAGCTTGGGGACTAGCGGAGGTTCGCAGTATTTT.

The chain employs TRBV19 and TRBJ2-2; maybe TRBD1 (7 bases). Looked up from germline, CDR1 is LNHDA and CDR2 is SQIVND (reference sequence). Trimming took 9 bases from V and 5 from J, leaving 16 bases between them. This CDR3 has 14 residues. This chain's CDR3 is CASGQVGGTGELFF. The CDR3 nucleotides are TGTGCCAGCGGACAGGTGGGGGGAACCGGGGAGCTGTTTTTT.

The chain recombines TRBV19 with TRBJ1-5; 11 nucleotides align to TRBD1. V gave up 5 bases and J gave up 7 bases; unmatched junction bases: 10. The CDR3 has 16 residues. Germline loops: CDR1 LNHDA, CDR2 SQIVND (reference sequence). The CDR3 bases are TGTGCCAGTAGTCCCTGGGGGACAGGGGGGTACCAGCCCCAGCATTTT. Translated: CASSPWGTGGYQPQHF.

The genes are TRBV4-3 and TRBJ2-1, with unresolved D. Trimming removed 0 bases at V and 4 bases at J, with 13 bases between. This CDR3 comprises 16 residues. CDR1 and CDR2 (germline): LGHNA, YSLEER. DNA for the CDR3: TGCGCCAGCAGCCAAGACCAGTCTTTTAATTACAATGAGCAGTTCTTC. This gives the protein CASSQDQSFNYNEQFF.

V and J are TRBV2 and TRBJ2-1; no clear D. In germline, CDR1 is SNHLY, CDR2 FYNNEI. The CDR3 covers 11 residues. V lost 8 bases and J 6 bases, leaving 8 bases between the germline ends. The CDR3 DNA sequence: TGTGCCAGCCTTAAAGGCAATGAGCAGTTCTTC. It specifies CASLKGNEQFF.

The chain couples TRBV12-5 to TRBJ2-5; D possibly matches TRBD1 or TRBD2 (5 bases each). The length of the CDR3 is 14 residues. The ends were cut back, 1 base at V and 4 bases at J, with 10 bases in the middle. The germline V gene has CDR1 LGHNT and CDR2 FRNRAP. The CDR3, as DNA: TGTGCTAGTGGTTTGGGGGGGAACCGAGAGACCCAGTACTTC. This sequence encodes CASGLGGNRETQYF.

This clone has only one observation. The CDR3 DNA reads TGTGCCAGCAGCAAAGACCAGGGGCTCAACTATGGCTACACCTTC. Amino acids: CASSKDQGLNYGYTF. The chain uses TRBV21-1 and TRBJ1-2; the table calls TRBD1, which could not be checked here. TRBV21-1 is deemed a pseudogene. This CDR3 is 15 amino acids long.

The rearrangement links TRBV19 to TRBJ2-1; D call uncertain. The CDR3 extends over 15 amino acids. Germline assignment: CDR1 LNHDA and CDR2 SQIVND (reference sequence). V gave up 2 bases and J gave up 7 bases, with 15 bases separating them. The CDR3 is CASSIQVMGWNEQFF. DNA for the CDR3: TGTGCCAGTAGTATACAGGTAATGGGGTGGAATGAGCAGTTCTTC.

The chain joins TRBV6-5 to TRBJ2-2, with a possible D match to TRBD2 (7 bases). Germline values: CDR1 MNHEY, CDR2 SVGAGI. The V gene lost 7 bases and the J gene lost 3 bases, with 12 bases spanning the gap. The CDR3 sequence is 14 residues long. CDR3 sequence (DNA): TGTGCCAGCACGGGGGGCGCGGACACCGGGGAGCTGTTTTTT. As protein: CASTGGADTGELFF.

This clone was observed a single time. CDR3 region: CASSLGRQVPYEQYF. CDR3 DNA sequence: TGTGCCAGCAGCTTGGGAAGACAGGTCCCCTACGAGCAGTACTTC. The chain joins TRBV5-8 to TRBJ2-7; D perhaps matches TRBD1 (6 bases). Germline lookup yields CDR1 SGHTS and CDR2 YDEGEE. Deletions cut 0 bases from V and 2 bases from J, with 12 bases between. The CDR3 sequence is 15 residues long.

This chain joins TRBV5-8 and TRBJ2-1; 8 bases match TRBD1. Germline V gives CDR1 SGHTS, CDR2 YDEGEE. V was clipped by 9 bases and J by 3 bases; unmatched bases: 5. The CDR3 runs 13 residues. The CDR3 DNA is TGTGCCACCATGGGGACAGGCTACAATGAGCAGTTCTTC. This codes for CATMGTGYNEQFF. Complete variable domain (other parts from reference TRBV5-8 and TRBJ2-1): EAGVTQSPTHLIKTRGQQATLRCSPISGHTSVYWYQQALGLGLQFLLWYDEGEERNRGNFPPRFSGRQFPNYSSELNVNALELEDSALYLCATMGTGYNEQFFGPGTRLTVL.